Listed below are T cell receptor beta chains from one sample, sequenced in a study of blood T cells in healthy people across ages. TCRdb recomputed calls from the 5' RACE reads with MiXCR, one row per CDR3 protein. Of some 930,000 distinct CDR3 sequences listed, about 28% were seen once; the top ten hold about 10%. The same sample was also studied in work on T cells of mothers and their children.

Sequencing was performed on blood. The source of these receptors is a woman aged 40 to 55 in good health. Both conserved end residues are part of each CDR3. D genes are given only for firm matches. Not every row has a clone size; where given, it reads once, few, many or a size class.

size	V	J	D	CDR3	DNA
many	TRBV5-1	TRBJ1-2	.	CASSLELGRYGYTF	TGCGCCAGCAGCTTGGAATTGGGACGCTATGGCTACACCTTC
.	TRBV12-3/TRBV12-4	TRBJ1-5	TRBD1	CASRQGANQLQHF	TGTGCCAGCAGACAGGGGGCGAATCAGCTCCAGCATTTT
.	TRBV4-1	TRBJ2-2	TRBD1	CASLRGQGVPGELFF	TGCGCCAGCCTCAGGGGACAGGGGGTCCCCGGGGAGCTGTTTTTT
.	TRBV19	TRBJ2-1	.	CASSIGQYNEQFF	TGTGCCAGTAGTATAGGTCAGTACAATGAGCAGTTCTTC
few	TRBV18	TRBJ2-1	TRBD2	CASSPPLAGVYNEQFF	TGTGCCAGCTCACCCCCTCTAGCGGGGGTTTACAATGAGCAGTTCTTC
few	TRBV6-6	TRBJ1-2	.	CASSYASSTDFYGYTF	TGTGCCAGCAGTTACGCCAGCTCGACCGATTTCTATGGCTACACCTTC
.	TRBV7-2	TRBJ2-3	.	CASSFGAVTDTQYF	TGTGCCAGCAGCTTTGGAGCGGTGACAGATACGCAGTATTTT
few	TRBV20-1	TRBJ2-3	.	CSASEAGRRTDTQYF	TGCAGTGCCAGTGAAGCCGGCCGGAGGACAGATACGCAGTATTTT
.	TRBV7-6	TRBJ1-6	TRBD1	CASSDSFNRGRSPLHF	TGTGCCAGCAGCGACAGTTTCAACAGGGGCCGATCACCCCTCCACTTT
many	TRBV6-2/TRBV6-3	TRBJ2-1	TRBD1	CASSSRDRGLFYNEQFF	TGTGCCAGCAGTTCGAGGGACAGGGGTCTTTTCTACAATGAGCAGTTCTTC
.	TRBV9	TRBJ2-3	TRBD2	CASSVSGAMLNTQYF	TGTGCCAGCAGCGTAAGCGGGGCAATGTTAAATACGCAGTATTTT
.	TRBV20-1	TRBJ1-2	TRBD1	CGAAGTATNYGYTF	TGCGGTGCTGCTGGGACAGCAACTAACTATGGCTACACCTTC
many	TRBV29-1	TRBJ1-4	.	CSVQGRTNEKLFF	TGCAGCGTTCAAGGGAGGACTAATGAAAAACTGTTTTTT
many	TRBV20-1	TRBJ2-7	.	CSASDDRGAGDYEQYF	TGCAGTGCTAGCGACGACAGAGGAGCCGGGGACTACGAGCAGTACTTC
.	TRBV5-1	TRBJ2-5	.	CASSFQGTLQETQYF	TGCGCCAGCAGCTTTCAGGGTACCCTTCAAGAGACCCAGTACTTC
.	TRBV5-1	TRBJ1-1	.	CASSAGSIDTEAFF	TGCGCCAGCAGCGCGGGGTCTATCGACACTGAAGCTTTCTTT